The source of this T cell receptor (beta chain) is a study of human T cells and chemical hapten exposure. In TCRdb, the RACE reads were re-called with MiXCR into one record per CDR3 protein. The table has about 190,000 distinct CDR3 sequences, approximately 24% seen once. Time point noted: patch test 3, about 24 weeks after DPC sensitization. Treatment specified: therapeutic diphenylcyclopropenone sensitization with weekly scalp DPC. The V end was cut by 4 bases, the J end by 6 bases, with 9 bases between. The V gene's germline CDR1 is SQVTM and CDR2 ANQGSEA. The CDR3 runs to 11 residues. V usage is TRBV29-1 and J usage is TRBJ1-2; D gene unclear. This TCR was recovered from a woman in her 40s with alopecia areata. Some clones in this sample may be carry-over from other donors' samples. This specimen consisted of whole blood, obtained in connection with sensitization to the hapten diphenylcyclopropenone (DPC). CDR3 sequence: CSVVMGNGYTF. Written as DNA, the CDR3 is TGCAGCGTTGTGATGGGAAATGGCTACACCTTC.